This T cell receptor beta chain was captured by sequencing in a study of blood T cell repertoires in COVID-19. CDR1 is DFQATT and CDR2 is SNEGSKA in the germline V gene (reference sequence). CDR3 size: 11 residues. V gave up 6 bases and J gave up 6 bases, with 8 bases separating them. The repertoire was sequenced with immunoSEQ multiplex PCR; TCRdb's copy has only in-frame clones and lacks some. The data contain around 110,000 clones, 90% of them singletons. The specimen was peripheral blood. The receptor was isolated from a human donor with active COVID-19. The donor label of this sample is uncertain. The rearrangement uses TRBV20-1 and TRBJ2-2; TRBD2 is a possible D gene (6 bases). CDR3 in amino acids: CSARGAGELFF. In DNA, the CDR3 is TGCAGTGCACGCGGGGCCGGGGAGCTGTTTTTT.